The 18 T cell receptor beta chains below were found in one sample sequenced in a study of T cells in Graves' hyperthyroidism and ophthalmopathy. What was amplified from RNA transcripts were TCR beta CDR3 regions. Initially, a first-round RT-PCR of the TCR CDR3 employed the HTBI primer set. TCRdb recomputed calls from the multiplex PCR reads with MiXCR, one row per CDR3 protein. The sample yields about 420,000 distinct CDR3 sequences, approximately 15% seen once. The sequenced sample consisted of blood. These TCRs come from a young woman with Graves' hyperthyroidism.

The table lists this clonotype with many counts. V usage is TRBV2 and J usage is TRBJ2-3; 10 nucleotides agree with TRBD1. After removal of 6 bases from V and 2 bases from J, the junction contained 5 bases not matched to a gene. The CDR3 has 15 residues. The germline gives CDR1 SNHLY, CDR2 FYNNEI. In DNA form, the CDR3 reads TGTGCCAGCAGATCGGACAGGGGGTTCACAGATACGCAGTATTTT. Translating gives CASRSDRGFTDTQYF.

This chain connects TRBV7-9 to TRBJ2-3; D ambiguous. CDR1 and CDR2 (germline): SEHNR, FQNEAQ (reference sequence). The CDR3 extends over 14 amino acids. The V end lost 3 bases, the J end lost 7 bases, and 14 bases lay between the germline ends. The CDR3 coding sequence is TGTGCCAGCAGCTTCAGTGGCGGAAGGTATACGCAGTATTTT. Its translation is CASSFSGGRYTQYF. Combining the CDR3 with reference TRBV7-9 and TRBJ2-3 gives the whole variable domain DTGVSQNPRHKITKRGQNVTFRCDPISEHNRLYWYRQTLGQGPEFLTYFQNEAQLEKSRLLSDRFSAERPKGSFSTLEIQRTEQGDSAMYLCASSFSGGRYTQYFGPGTRLTVL.

This clonotype was observed a few times. V gene TRBV4-3 combines with J gene TRBJ1-1; possibly TRBD1 for D (6 bases). This CDR3 region has 15 residues. The germline gives CDR1 LGHNA, CDR2 YSLEER. With 5 bases removed from V and 0 bases from J, the gap between germline ends came to 13 bases. For the CDR3, the DNA is TGCGCCAGCAGCGCTCAGGGGAGGGTGAACACTGAAGCTTTCTTT. It yields the protein CASSAQGRVNTEAFF.

There are many counts of this clonotype. The chain employs TRBV3-1 and TRBJ1-2, with D maybe TRBD1 (5 bases). V was pared by 1 base and J by 7 bases, with 13 bases between. Germline V gene sequence: CDR1 LGHDT, CDR2 YNNKEL (reference sequence). This CDR3 contains 14 residues. This CDR3 reads CASSQVRGAGGYTF. As DNA, the CDR3 is TGTGCCAGCAGCCAAGTACGAGGGGCCGGTGGCTACACCTTC.

This clonotype was counted many times. The chain carries TRBV20-1 and TRBJ1-2, with D uncertain. The CDR3 covers 12 residues. The germline V gene encodes CDR1 DFQATT and CDR2 SNEGSKA (reference sequence). V gave up 4 bases and J gave up 0 bases, with 6 bases separating them. The CDR3: CSAIGPNYGYTF. CDR3 nucleotides: TGCAGTGCTATCGGTCCTAACTATGGCTACACCTTC.

This clonotype appeared many times. The gene calls are TRBV3-1 and TRBJ1-6; 7 bases line up with TRBD1. The CDR3 has 14 residues. V trimming: 6 bases; J trimming: 9 bases; junction bases outside the gene matches: 8. The germline CDR1 and CDR2 sequences are LGHDT and YNNKEL (reference sequence). DNA of the CDR3: TGTGCCAGCAGAGAACAGGGGAATCGTTCACCCCTCCACTTT. Translation: CASREQGNRSPLHF.

The V and J genes are TRBV6-4 and TRBJ2-7; 11 bases are a match to TRBD2. The germline gives CDR1 MRHNA, CDR2 SNTAGT. CDR3 length: 14 residues. V lost 3 bases and J lost 3; bases outside the gene matches: 1. The CDR3 bases are TGTGCCAGCAGTGAGGGGACTAGCGGCTACGAGCAGTACTTC. Encoded protein: CASSEGTSGYEQYF.

Notes on this clonotype: A much larger clone lies one base from this, so it may be a read error. V usage is TRBV12-3 or TRBV12-4 and J usage is TRBJ1-1, with D possibly TRBD1 on 6 matching bases. CDR3 length equals 15 residues. V was cut by 2 bases and J by 4 bases, with 14 bases left in between. CDR3 region: CASSLTGHKATEAFF. The CDR3 bases are TGTGCCAGCAGTTTAACAGGGCATAAGGCCACTGAAGCTTTCTTT.

This clonotype was picked up a small number of times. The chain employs TRBV6-1 and TRBJ1-1, with D maybe TRBD1 (5 bases). The CDR3 length is 14 residues. V shed 0 bases and J shed 3 bases, with 8 bases lying between them. CDR1 is MNHNS, CDR2 SASEGT, per germline. CDR3 sequence (DNA): TGTGCCAGCAGTGAAGCCGACAGCTACACTGAAGCTTTCTTT. Translating gives CASSEADSYTEAFF.

This clonotype was picked up one time. CDR3 DNA sequence: TGTGCCAGCAGCCCATGGACAGACCTGGATCAGCCCCAGCATTTT. This gives the protein CASSPWTDLDQPQHF. This chain joins TRBV5-8 and TRBJ1-5; a possible D gene is TRBD1 (6 bases). The V gene lost 4 bases and the J gene lost 5 bases, with 16 bases spanning the gap. This CDR3 is 15 amino acids long. Per the germline V gene, CDR1 is SGHTS and CDR2 is YDEGEE.

This clonotype was detected many times. This chain uses TRBV11-2 with TRBJ1-1; 12 nucleotides align to TRBD1. The V gene's germline CDR1 is SGHAT and CDR2 FQNNGV. Germline trimming cut 5 bases from V and 3 bases from J; bases unmatched to any gene: 7. The CDR3 is 16 amino acids. The CDR3 DNA follows: TGTGCCAGCAGCACCGGGACAGGGGGCGGGGACACTGAAGCTTTCTTT. This sequence encodes CASSTGTGGGDTEAFF.

This clonotype was recorded at least ten times. V usage is TRBV11-2 and J usage is TRBJ2-7, with 7 bases that match TRBD1. CDR3 length: 15 amino acids. CDR1 SGHAT and CDR2 FQNNGV come from the germline V gene. V lost 3 bases to trimming and J lost 0 bases; unmatched junction nucleotides: 5. The CDR3 DNA reads as TGTGCCAGCAGCTTCGGACAGGAGAGCTCCTACGAGCAGTACTTC. It yields the protein CASSFGQESSYEQYF.

About this clonotype: A much more abundant neighbour one base away suggests this may be a read error. The rearrangement joins TRBV7-2 to TRBJ2-1; tentatively, D is TRBD2 (6 bases). This CDR3 is 13 amino acids long. Trimming cost V 3 bases and J 9 bases, with 12 bases left between them. Germline V lookup: CDR1 SGHTA, CDR2 FQGNSA. CDR3 protein: CASSFELAGEQFF. The CDR3 DNA reads TGTGCCAGCAGCTTTGAACTAGCTGGTGAGCAGTTCTTC.

The chain is built from TRBV29-1 and TRBJ1-3, with D uncertain. Germline assignment: CDR1 SQVTM and CDR2 ANQGSEA. This CDR3 spans 16 amino acids. The V end lost 1 base, the J end lost 2 bases, and 15 bases lay between the germline ends. Written as DNA, the CDR3 is TGCAGCGTTGAAGGTGAGGTAGAGGAACCTGGAAACACCATATATTTT. Encoded protein: CSVEGEVEEPGNTIYF.

This clonotype has ten or more counts. The genes are TRBV3-1 and TRBJ2-4, with unresolved D. Germline assignment: CDR1 LGHDT and CDR2 YNNKEL (reference sequence). The CDR3 loop spans 12 amino acids. V shed 8 bases and J shed 6 bases, with 11 bases lying between them. The CDR3 DNA reads as TGTGCCAGCTCCCTCGGTGGAAACATTCAGTACTTC. Translated, it gives CASSLGGNIQYF.

This clonotype was picked up many times. The V gene is TRBV28, the J gene TRBJ1-2; a possible D gene is TRBD1 (6 bases). From germline, CDR1 is MDHEN and CDR2 SYDVKM. CDR3 length: 16 amino acids. V shed 1 base and J shed 3 bases, with 15 bases lying between them. CDR3: CASSLSGQRPDYGYTF. In nucleotides, the CDR3 is TGTGCCAGCAGTTTATCGGGACAAAGGCCCGACTATGGCTACACCTTC.

This clonotype was recorded at least ten times. The CDR3 DNA follows: TGTGCCAGCAGCTTAGTTGCAGAAAACTATGGCTACACCTTC. This codes for CASSLVAENYGYTF. The rearrangement uses TRBV11-2 and TRBJ1-2; no firm D call. V lost 1 base, J lost 2 bases, and 8 bases lay in between. Germline V gives CDR1 SGHAT, CDR2 FQNNGV. The CDR3 runs to 14 residues.

The rearrangement joins TRBV6-5 to TRBJ1-1; D remains unclear. With 2 bases removed from V and 11 bases from J, the gap between germline ends came to 6 bases. From germline, CDR1 is MNHEY and CDR2 SVGAGI. CDR3 length: 10 residues. The CDR3 loop reads CASSYPPAFF. DNA of the CDR3: TGTGCCAGCAGTTACCCCCCGGCTTTCTTT.